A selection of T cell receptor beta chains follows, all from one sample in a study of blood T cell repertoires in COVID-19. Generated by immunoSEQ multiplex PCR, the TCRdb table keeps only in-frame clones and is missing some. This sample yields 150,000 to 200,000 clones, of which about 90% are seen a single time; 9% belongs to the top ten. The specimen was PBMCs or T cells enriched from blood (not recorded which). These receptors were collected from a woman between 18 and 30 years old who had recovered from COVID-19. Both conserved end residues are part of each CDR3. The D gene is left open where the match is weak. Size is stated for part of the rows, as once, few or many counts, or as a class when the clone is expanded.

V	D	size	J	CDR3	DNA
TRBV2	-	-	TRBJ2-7	CASRPPGVEQYF	TGTGCCAGCAGGCCCCCAGGGGTTGAGCAGTACTTC
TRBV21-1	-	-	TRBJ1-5	CASSKAGAGAIGNQPQHF	TGTGCCAGCAGCAAAGCGGGGGCGGGGGCTATTGGCAATCAGCCCCAGCATTTT
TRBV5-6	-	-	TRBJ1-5	CASSSAGHIGPQHF	TGTGCCAGCAGCTCGGCCGGACATATCGGGCCCCAGCATTTT
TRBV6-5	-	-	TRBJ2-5	CACRRGGSGETQYF	TGTGCCTGCAGGCGGGGCGGCTCGGGAGAGACCCAGTACTTC
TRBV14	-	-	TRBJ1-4	CASSPNEATDLNEKLFF	TGTGCCAGCAGCCCAAACGAAGCGACAGACCTTAATGAAAAACTGTTTTTT
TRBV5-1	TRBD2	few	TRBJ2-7	CASSSNSGAAYEQYF	TGCGCCAGCAGCTCGAATAGCGGGGCCGCCTACGAGCAGTACTTC
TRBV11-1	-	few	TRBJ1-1	CASAPGVVNTEAFF	TGTGCCAGCGCTCCCGGGGTTGTCAACACTGAAGCTTTCTTT
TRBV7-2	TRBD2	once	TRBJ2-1	CASSSEREVNEQFF	TGTGCCAGCAGCTCAGAGCGGGAGGTTAATGAGCAGTTCTTC
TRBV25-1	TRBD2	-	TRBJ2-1	CASSPASGAYNEQFF	TGTGCCAGCAGTCCGGCTAGCGGGGCGTACAATGAGCAGTTCTTC
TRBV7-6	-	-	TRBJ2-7	CASSETGYEQYF	TGTGCCAGCAGCGAAACAGGCTACGAGCAGTACTTC
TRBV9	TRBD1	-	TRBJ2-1	CASSPFGDRGERSSYNEQFF	TGTGCCAGCAGCCCCTTCGGGGACAGGGGAGAGCGGAGTTCCTACAATGAGCAGTTCTTC
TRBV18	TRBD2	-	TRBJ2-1	CASSPLAGVYNEQFF	TGTGCCAGCTCACCTCTAGCGGGGGTTTACAATGAGCAGTTCTTC
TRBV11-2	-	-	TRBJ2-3	CASSRSYSTDTQYF	TGTGCCAGCAGCCGCAGTTATAGCACAGATACGCAGTATTTT
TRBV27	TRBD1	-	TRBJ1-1	CASSLLRGTEAFF	TGTGCCAGCAGTTTACTCAGGGGGACTGAAGCTTTCTTT
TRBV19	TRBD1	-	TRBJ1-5	CASSLWTGGNQPQHF	TGTGCCAGTAGTCTCTGGACAGGGGGAAATCAGCCCCAGCATTTT
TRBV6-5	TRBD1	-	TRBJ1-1	CASSYGQGLAFF	TGTGCCAGCAGTTACGGACAGGGCTTAGCTTTCTTT
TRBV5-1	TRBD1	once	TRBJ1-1	CASRSVRGPEAFF	TGCGCCAGCAGATCTGTTAGGGGGCCAGAAGCTTTCTTT
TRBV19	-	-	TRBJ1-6	CASSRGDNSPLHF	TGTGCCAGTAGTCGGGGGGATAATTCACCCCTCCACTTT
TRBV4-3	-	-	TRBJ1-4	CASSQDPGLDEKLFF	TGCGCCAGCAGCCAAGATCCAGGGCTTGATGAAAAACTGTTTTTT
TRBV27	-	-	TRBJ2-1	CASSRRLGLDNEQFF	TGTGCCAGCAGTCGTCGACTAGGGTTGGACAATGAGCAGTTCTTC
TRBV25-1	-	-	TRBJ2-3	CASSLSYQGTDTQYF	TGTGCCAGCAGTCTAAGCTACCAGGGCACAGATACGCAGTATTTT
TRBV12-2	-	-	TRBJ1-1	CASRLANVETPAAFF	TGTGCAAGTCGCTTAGCAAATGTGGAGACGCCGGCAGCTTTCTTT
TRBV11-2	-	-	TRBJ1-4	CASSRPPGLLATNEKLFF	TGTGCCAGCAGCCGACCACCGGGACTACTTGCAACTAATGAAAAACTGTTTTTT
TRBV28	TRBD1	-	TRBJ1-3	CASTVDSGQAFFSGNTIYF	TGTGCCAGCACGGTTGACTCGGGACAGGCTTTTTTCTCTGGAAACACCATATATTTT
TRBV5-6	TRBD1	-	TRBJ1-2	CASSSGQGPYGYTF	TGTGCCAGCAGCTCAGGACAGGGTCCATATGGCTACACCTTC
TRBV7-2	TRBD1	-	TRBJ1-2	CASSPRNPRGGQGDGYTF	TGTGCCAGCAGCCCCCGAAATCCGAGGGGGGGACAGGGGGATGGCTACACCTTC
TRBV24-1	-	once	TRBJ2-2	CATSDGPNTGELFF	TGTGCCACCAGTGATGGCCCGAACACCGGGGAGCTGTTTTTT
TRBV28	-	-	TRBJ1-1	CASSPSLGVATEAFF	TGTGCCAGCAGTCCCTCCTTAGGGGTGGCCACTGAAGCTTTCTTT
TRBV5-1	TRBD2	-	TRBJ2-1	CASTGLAGVEQFF	TGCGCCAGCACGGGACTAGCGGGAGTTGAGCAGTTCTTC
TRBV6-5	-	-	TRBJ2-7	CASRKQGPDEQYF	TGTGCCAGCAGAAAACAGGGACCCGACGAGCAGTACTTC
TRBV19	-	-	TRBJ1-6	CASNPRGGFDSPLHF	TGTGCCAGTAACCCCCGGGGGGGGTTTGATTCACCCCTCCACTTT
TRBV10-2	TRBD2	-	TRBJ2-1	CASRAGVNNEQFF	TGCGCCAGCAGGGCGGGAGTGAACAATGAGCAGTTCTTC
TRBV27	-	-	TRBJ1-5	CASRRNPSGATNQPQHF	TGTGCCAGCAGACGTAACCCATCGGGTGCCACCAATCAGCCCCAGCATTTT
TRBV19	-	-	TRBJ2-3	CASQSQAFTDTQYF	TGTGCCAGTCAGTCCCAGGCATTCACAGATACGCAGTATTTT
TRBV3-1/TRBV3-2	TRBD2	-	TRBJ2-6	CASSQDSSGVVSGANVLTF	TGTGCCAGCAGCCAAGATTCTAGCGGGGTGGTCTCTGGGGCCAACGTCCTGACTTTC
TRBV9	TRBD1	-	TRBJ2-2	CASSDDTGTGVGNTGELFF	TGTGCCAGCAGCGACGATACCGGGACAGGGGTGGGGAACACCGGGGAGCTGTTTTTT
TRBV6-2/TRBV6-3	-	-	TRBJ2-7	CASSYSRGRPGEQYF	TGTGCCAGCAGTTACTCGAGAGGCAGGCCGGGGGAGCAGTACTTC
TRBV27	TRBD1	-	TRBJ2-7	CASSLSGQGAPYEQYF	TGTGCCAGCAGTTTATCGGGACAGGGGGCTCCCTACGAGCAGTACTTC
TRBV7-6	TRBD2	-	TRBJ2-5	CASSRLAGNQETQYF	TGTGCCAGCAGCCGTCTAGCGGGCAACCAAGAGACCCAGTACTTC
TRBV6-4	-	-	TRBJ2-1	CASSMRRGSSYNEQFF	TGTGCCAGCAGCATGAGGCGCGGGTCCTCCTACAATGAGCAGTTCTTC
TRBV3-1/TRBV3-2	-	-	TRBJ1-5	CASSPGGLRPQHF	TGTGCCAGCAGCCCGGGGGGTTTACGGCCCCAGCATTTT
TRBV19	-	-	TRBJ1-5	CASSKEGNQPQHF	TGTGCCAGTAGTAAGGAGGGTAATCAGCCCCAGCATTTT
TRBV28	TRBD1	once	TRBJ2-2	CATGQGDTGELFF	TGTGCCACTGGACAGGGGGACACCGGGGAGCTGTTTTTT
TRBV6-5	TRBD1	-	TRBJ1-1	CATHRGRETEAFF	TGTGCCACCCACAGGGGCCGGGAAACTGAAGCTTTCTTT
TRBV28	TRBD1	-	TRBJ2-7	CASSSTGERYEQYF	TGTGCCAGCAGTTCGACAGGGGAACGGTACGAGCAGTACTTC
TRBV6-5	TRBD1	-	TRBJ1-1	CASSNSGTAPKEAFF	TGTGCCAGCAGCAACTCCGGGACAGCGCCCAAGGAAGCTTTCTTT
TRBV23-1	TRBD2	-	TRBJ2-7	CASIPGLAVFEQYF	TGCGCCAGTATACCGGGACTAGCGGTCTTCGAGCAGTACTTC
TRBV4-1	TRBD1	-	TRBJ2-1	CASSHNSGQERQFF	TGCGCCAGCAGCCACAATTCAGGACAGGAAAGGCAGTTCTTC
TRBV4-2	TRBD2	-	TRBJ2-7	CASSQDTSGGSPSSYEQYF	TGTGCCAGCAGCCAAGATACTAGCGGGGGCTCCCCGAGCTCCTACGAGCAGTACTTC
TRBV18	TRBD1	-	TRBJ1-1	CASSPPQGARDTEAFF	TGTGCCAGCTCACCACCCCAGGGGGCGCGTGACACTGAAGCTTTCTTT
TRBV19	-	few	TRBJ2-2	CASSPRREPPQLFF	TGTGCCAGTAGTCCCAGACGGGAGCCGCCACAGCTGTTTTTT
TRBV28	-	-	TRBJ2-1	CASWNPTGYNEQFF	TGTGCCAGCTGGAACCCGACAGGATACAATGAGCAGTTCTTC
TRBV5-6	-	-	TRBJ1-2	CASSVDSSGYTF	TGTGCCAGCAGCGTTGACAGTTCCGGCTACACCTTC
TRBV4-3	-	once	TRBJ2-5	CASSQGVRAGEETQYF	TGCGCCAGCAGCCAAGGGGTACGGGCGGGTGAAGAGACCCAGTACTTC
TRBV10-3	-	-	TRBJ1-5	CAISDGRSNQPQHF	TGTGCCATCAGTGATGGGAGAAGCAATCAGCCCCAGCATTTT